This T cell receptor (beta chain) was profiled in a study of cytomegalovirus exposure and HLA in healthy donors. The study, taken as a whole, reports: Being productive about 87% or about 30% of the time was typical of most TCR beta V segments in an earlier analysis.

The PCR used 60 Vbeta and 13 Jbeta primers. Clones were sequenced by immunoSEQ multiplex PCR, and TCRdb holds only the in-frame ones, with some missing. The sample comprises 95,000 to 150,000 clones, about four fifths of which are singletons, and around 3.6% rests with the top ten. Germline CDR1 and CDR2: KGHSH and LQKENI. After removal of 3 bases from V and 4 bases from J, the junction contained 5 bases not matched to a gene. The CDR3 sequence is 15 residues long. Points on this clone: Antigen: not known.

Sequenced sample: PBMCs. The chain employs TRBV18 and TRBJ2-2, with TRBD1 matching 7 bases. The receptor comes from a man between 35 and 55 years old in good health and CMV-seronegative. CDR3 amino acids: CASSPLQGSTGELFF. The DNA of the CDR3 is TGTGCCAGCTCACCCCTACAGGGGAGCACCGGGGAGCTGTTTTTT.